The count of the clone carrying this T cell receptor (beta chain) is one. The antigen remains unidentified. For the second PCR, which ran for about 7 to 11 cycles, a sample-barcoded 5' primer and a J-beta primer mix were used. Tagging of each cDNA molecule was performed by a template-switch adaptor with 12 random nucleotides. TCRdb fed the 5' RACE reads into MiXCR, producing one record per CDR3 protein. The profile shows hundreds of thousands of distinct CDR3 sequences, around two fifths of them singletons. CDR1 is SGHRS and CDR2 is YFSETQ in the germline V gene. The CDR3 length is 16 residues. The V end was cut by 0 bases, the J end by 11 bases, with 23 bases between. These data are taken from a study of blood T cells in healthy people across ages. Broader study findings: Naive and antigen-experienced cells were not separated, limiting conclusive comparison. Donor CMV status was unknown, possibly confounding expanded clonotype changes.

V and J are TRBV5-1 and TRBJ2-5; D is unclear. This clonotype originated in a man aged 60 to 75 in good health. The sample was blood. CDR3 residues: CASSLAASQTYNEQYF. CDR3 sequence (DNA): TGCGCCAGCAGCTTGGCCGCCAGCCAAACCTACAATGAGCAGTACTTC. The full variable domain, with the rest looked up from reference TRBV5-1 and TRBJ2-5, is KAGVTQTPRYLIKTRGQQVTLSCSPISGHRSVSWYQQTPGQGLQFLFEYFSETQRNKGNFPGRFSGRQFSNSRSEMNVSTLELGDSALYLCASSLAASQTYNEQYFGPGTRLLVL.